The entry below gives a single T cell receptor (beta chain) sequence along with its context. The entry originates in a study of blood T cell repertoires in COVID-19. The V end was cut by 3 bases, the J end by 12 bases, with 9 bases between. The CDR3 covers 11 residues. Germline CDR1 and CDR2: MDHEN and SYDVKM. Repertoires were generated with immunoSEQ multiplex PCR, while TCRdb's copy carries only in-frame clones and drops some. Of 60,000 to 80,000 clones in the sample, roughly 85% were seen once. The origin of this receptor is a human donor in a cohort sampled during active COVID-19. The sequenced sample consisted of peripheral blood. This chain joins TRBV28 and TRBJ2-1, with D possibly being TRBD2 (6 bases). DNA for the CDR3: TGTGCCAGCAGTTTGCGGGAATGGCAGTTCTTC. Amino acid sequence: CASSLREWQFF.